This TCR beta chain emerged from a study of PD-1 blockade in mismatch repair-deficient tumors. Sequenced by immunoSEQ multiplex PCR; TCRdb stores in-frame clones only, minus some. The sample has 11,000 to 15,000 clones, around 84% seen once. Time point: identical roughly eleven-day culture without peptide (control). All patients were mismatch repair deficient, assessed by either PCR or immunohistochemistry. TCR sequencing covered a few patients who responded to pembrolizumab. Clone fold changes were calculated against an identical culture without peptide. This CDR3 is built from 16 residues. V lost 4 bases, J lost 4 bases, and 6 bases stayed unmatched. The germline gives CDR1 MNHEY, CDR2 SMNVEV (reference sequence). With respect to this clone: Its cognate antigen is unknown.

The chain employs TRBV27 and TRBJ2-7; 14 bases align to TRBD2. The input for sequencing was cells cultured in vitro, taken from a patient treated with pembrolizumab. This receptor was taken from an adult with mismatch repair-deficient cancer. The CDR3 coding sequence is TGTGCCAGCAGTTCCCCTGGACTAGCGGGAGGTTACGAGCAGTACTTC. It translates to CASSSPGLAGGYEQYF.